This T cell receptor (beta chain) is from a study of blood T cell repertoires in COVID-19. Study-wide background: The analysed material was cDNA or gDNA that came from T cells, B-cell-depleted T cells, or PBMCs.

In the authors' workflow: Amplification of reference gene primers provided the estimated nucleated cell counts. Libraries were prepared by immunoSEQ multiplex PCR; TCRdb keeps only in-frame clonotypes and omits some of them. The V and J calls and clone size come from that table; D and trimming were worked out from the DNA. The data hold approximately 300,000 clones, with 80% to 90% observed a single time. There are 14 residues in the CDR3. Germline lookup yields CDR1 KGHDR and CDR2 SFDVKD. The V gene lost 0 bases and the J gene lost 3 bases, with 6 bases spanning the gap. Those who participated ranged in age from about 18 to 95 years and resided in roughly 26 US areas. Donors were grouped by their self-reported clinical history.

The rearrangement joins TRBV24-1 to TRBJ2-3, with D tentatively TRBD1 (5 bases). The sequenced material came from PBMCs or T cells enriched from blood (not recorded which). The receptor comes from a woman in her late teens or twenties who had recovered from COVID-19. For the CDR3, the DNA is TGTGCCACCAGTGATTTGTCAGGGACAGATACGCAGTATTTT. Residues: CATSDLSGTDTQYF.